The 18 T cell receptor beta chains given below trace back to one sample, sequenced in a study of Graves' ophthalmopathy and Graves' hyperthyroidism (dated by TCRdb to about 2018). The run used an Illumina HiSeq 2000. For repertoire sequencing, TCR beta CDR3 regions were amplified from RNA transcripts. The first round was an RT-PCR using HTBI primers with the Qiagen OneStep RT-PCR kit, and this first round was followed by a second-round multiplex PCR, then size selection and purification. Using fastp at Q25 and MiXCR, TCRdb reprocessed the public reads and kept productive beta chains. Entries that share a CDR3 protein sequence are merged under the most common genes and DNA. The sample table shows around 1.1 million distinct CDR3 sequences, and roughly 35% are seen once. The ten top clones hold around 10% of the sample. The sequencing input was peripheral blood or thyroid tissue (not recorded which). The receptors stem from an adult man with Graves' hyperthyroidism.

This chain's CDR3 is CSASQGSNTEAFF. CDR3 sequence (DNA): TGCAGTGCTAGTCAGGGGTCAAACACTGAAGCTTTCTTT. J is TRBJ1-1 and V is TRBV20-1, with TRBD1 as a possible D gene (6 bases). The germline V gene encodes CDR1 DFQATT and CDR2 SNEGSKA (reference sequence). The CDR3 sequence is 13 residues long. V was shortened by 3 bases and J by 2 bases, with 10 bases between the two germline ends.

The chain combines TRBV19 with TRBJ1-2; D perhaps matches TRBD1 (5 bases). CDR1 and CDR2 from the germline V gene are LNHDA and SQIVND (reference sequence). The CDR3 loop spans 15 amino acids. With 9 bases removed from V and 3 bases from J, the gap between germline ends came to 20 bases. The DNA for the CDR3 is TGTGCCAGCAGTTCATGGGAGGGGTCCGACTATGGCTACACCTTC. Its protein is CASSSWEGSDYGYTF.

Only a few counts were recorded for this clonotype. V gene TRBV20-1 combines with J gene TRBJ2-2; 8 nucleotides align to TRBD2. CDR1 is DFQATT and CDR2 is SNEGSKA in the germline V gene (reference sequence). This CDR3 has 14 residues. J gave up 4 bases and V 5 bases, and 6 bases lay outside the gene matches. The CDR3 bases are TGCAGTGCTTATAGCGGGACGGGCACCGGGGAGCTGTTTTTT. It encodes CSAYSGTGTGELFF.

The J gene is TRBJ2-5, the V gene TRBV5-1; D is uncertain. CDR1 and CDR2 from the germline V gene are SGHRS and YFSETQ. CDR3 length equals 13 residues. V lost 2 bases and J 5 bases, leaving 10 bases between the germline ends. CDR3 loop: CASSFVPEETQYF. CDR3 DNA sequence: TGCGCCAGCAGCTTTGTACCGGAGGAGACCCAGTACTTC.

This clonotype was recorded only once. The chain couples TRBV10-3 to TRBJ1-1; 12 positions match TRBD1. The CDR3 covers 15 residues. Germline assignment: CDR1 ENHRY and CDR2 SYGVKD. J lost 3 bases, V lost 6 bases, and 5 bases had no gene match. This chain's CDR3 is CAISGTGGPDTEAFF. As DNA, the CDR3 is TGTGCCATCAGCGGGACAGGGGGCCCGGACACTGAAGCTTTCTTT.

This clonotype was counted a few times. This chain links TRBV18 with TRBJ1-2; possibly TRBD1 for D (6 bases). Germline CDR1 reads KGHSH; CDR2 reads LQKENI. V gave up 1 base and J gave up 8 bases, with 11 bases separating them. The CDR3 covers 13 residues. In DNA, the CDR3 is TGTGCCAGCTCACCACACAGGGACGACGGCTACACCTTC. Amino acids: CASSPHRDDGYTF.

V usage is TRBV20-1 and J usage is TRBJ1-6; D call uncertain. The CDR3 runs to 15 residues. Trimming shortened V by 4 bases and J by 4 bases, and 14 bases separated the two germline ends. Per germline, CDR1 DFQATT and CDR2 SNEGSKA (reference sequence). The CDR3 loop is CSAIDLGDYNSPLHF. CDR3 nucleotides: TGCAGTGCTATCGACCTCGGAGATTATAATTCACCCCTCCACTTT.

On this clonotype itself: Without the conserved terminal phenylalanine or tryptophan, this CDR3 likely stems from a read error. V gene TRBV6-5 combines with J gene TRBJ1-1, with 9 bases matching TRBD1. The CDR3 is 17 residues long. Germline V gene data show CDR1 as MNHEY and CDR2 as SVGAGI. The J segment lost 1 base and the V segment lost 5 bases, leaving 11 bases of the junction unmatched. CDR3 residues: CASSTNDRGVGNTEAFL. CDR3 nucleotide sequence: TGTGCCAGCAGTACCAACGACAGGGGGGTTGGGAACACTGAAGCTTTCCTT.

V and J are TRBV10-3 and TRBJ2-5; 10 bases are a match to TRBD1. This CDR3 region has 14 residues. The V gene end was trimmed by 7 bases and the J gene end by 4 bases; junction bases not matched to a gene: 6. Germline-derived CDR1 and CDR2 are ENHRY and SYGVKD. The CDR3 loop reads CAIKGQGGGETQYF. CDR3 in DNA: TGTGCCATCAAAGGACAGGGGGGGGGAGAGACCCAGTACTTC.

The chain links TRBV4-1 to TRBJ2-7, with no clear D. Germline V CDR1 and CDR2: MGHRA, YSYEKL. The length of the CDR3 is 15 residues. Trimming pared 1 base from V and 5 bases from J, leaving 15 bases between. Here the CDR3 DNA reads TGCGCCAGCAGCCAAGCCCTTCGGGTTGGGGACGAGCAGTACTTC. Amino acids: CASSQALRVGDEQYF.

Many counts were recorded for this clonotype. The gene calls are TRBV12-3 or TRBV12-4 and TRBJ1-2; weak D call: TRBD1 (5 bases). The CDR3 totals 14 residues. V was clipped by 3 bases and J by 2 bases, with 10 bases between them. DNA of the CDR3: TGTGCCAGCAGTTTTGGGGGACTGAACTATGGCTACACCTTC. Protein: CASSFGGLNYGYTF.

The chain joins TRBV12-3 or TRBV12-4 to TRBJ2-7; 8 nucleotides match TRBD2. The length of the CDR3 is 13 residues. V lost 8 bases and J lost 5; bases outside the gene matches: 8. The CDR3 is CASSGGVRDEQYF. In DNA form, the CDR3 reads TGTGCCAGCTCGGGGGGGGTGCGGGACGAGCAGTACTTC.

There are many counts of this clonotype. The chain links TRBV20-1 to TRBJ1-2; a weak D match, TRBD1 (5 bases). The CDR3 has 15 residues. V was trimmed by 3 bases and J by 6 bases, leaving 20 bases between them. In germline, CDR1 is DFQATT, CDR2 SNEGSKA (reference sequence). Here the CDR3 reads CSARNGTTWADGYTF. The CDR3 bases are TGCAGTGCTAGGAATGGGACGACGTGGGCTGATGGCTACACCTTC.

This clonotype came up once. J is TRBJ1-2 and V is TRBV12-3 or TRBV12-4; the D is unclear. The CDR3 totals 13 residues. V lost 5 bases, J lost 3 bases, and 10 bases lay in between. The CDR3 region has the DNA TGTGCCAGCAGTGAACAGTTGTACTATGGCTACACCTTC. Its translation: CASSEQLYYGYTF.

The chain carries TRBV11-1 and TRBJ2-7, with TRBD2 matching 7 bases. The CDR3 extends over 15 amino acids. Germline loops: CDR1 SGHAT, CDR2 FQDESV (reference sequence). V lost 5 bases, J lost 2 bases, and 9 bases stayed unmatched. The CDR3, as DNA: TGTGCCAGCAGCCTGGCTAGCGGATTACCCTACGAGCAGTACTTC. Translated, it gives CASSLASGLPYEQYF.

This clonotype was found a few times. The chain joins TRBV28 to TRBJ2-5, with D possibly TRBD2 on 6 matching bases. The length of the CDR3 is 15 residues. The germline CDR1 and CDR2 sequences are MDHEN and SYDVKM. V lost 6 bases to trimming and J lost 4 bases, with 18 bases between them. CDR3 coding DNA: TGTGCCAGCAGACGCTCCGGGACTGGGGGAGAGACCCAGTACTTC. Translated: CASRRSGTGGETQYF.

This clonotype was seen repeatedly, ten times or more. The rearrangement links TRBV9 to TRBJ1-2, with 7 bases identical to TRBD1. Germline V lookup: CDR1 SGDLS, CDR2 YYNGEE. The CDR3 spans 15 residues. V shed 2 bases and J 2 bases; nucleotides not matched to a gene: 6. DNA of the CDR3: TGTGCCAGCAGCGTTGGGGACAGCGTAAACTATGGCTACACCTTC. It specifies CASSVGDSVNYGYTF. The entire variable domain, with the rest obtained from reference TRBV9 and TRBJ1-2, is as follows: DSGVTQTPKHLITATGQRVTLRCSPRSGDLSVYWYQQSLDQGLQFLIQYYNGEERAKGNILERFSAQQFPDLHSELNLSSLELGDSALYFCASSVGDSVNYGYTFGSGTRLTVV.

In this sample, this clonotype turned up many times. This chain links TRBV19 with TRBJ1-6, with TRBD1 matching over 9 bases. CDR1 is LNHDA and CDR2 is SQIVND in the germline V gene (reference sequence). This CDR3 contains 14 residues. Trimming at V came to 7 bases and at J to 10 bases, leaving 8 bases not matched to a gene. The CDR3 DNA reads TGTGCCAGTAACCCGGGACAGGGTTGGTCACCCCTCCACTTT. Its translation is CASNPGQGWSPLHF.